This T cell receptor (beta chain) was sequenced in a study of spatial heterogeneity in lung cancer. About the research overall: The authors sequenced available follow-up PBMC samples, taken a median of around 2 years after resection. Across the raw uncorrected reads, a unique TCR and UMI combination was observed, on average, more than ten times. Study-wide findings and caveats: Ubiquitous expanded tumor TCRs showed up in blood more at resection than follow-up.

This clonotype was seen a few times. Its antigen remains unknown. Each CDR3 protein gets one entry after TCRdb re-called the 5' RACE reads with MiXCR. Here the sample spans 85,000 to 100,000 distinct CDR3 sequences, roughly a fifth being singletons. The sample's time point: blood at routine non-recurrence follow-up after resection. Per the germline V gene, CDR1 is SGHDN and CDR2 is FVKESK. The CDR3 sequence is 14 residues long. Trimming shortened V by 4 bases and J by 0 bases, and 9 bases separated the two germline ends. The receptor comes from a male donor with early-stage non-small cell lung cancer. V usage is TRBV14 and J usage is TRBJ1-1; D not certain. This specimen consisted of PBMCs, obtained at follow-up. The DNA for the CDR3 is TGTGCCAGCAGCCCCCCGCCGTTGAACACTGAAGCTTTCTTT. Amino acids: CASSPPPLNTEAFF.